This TCR beta chain derives from a study of T cells after yellow fever vaccination. Findings of the study overall: A large majority of primary-vaccination clones showed up again after the booster (roughly 95% CD4, roughly 88% CD8).

This clonotype was counted at least ten times. TCRdb reanalysed the 5' RACE reads using MiXCR and keeps one entry per CDR3 protein. The sample yields around 47,000 distinct CDR3 sequences, 6.8% seen once. Germline assignment: CDR1 ENHRY and CDR2 SYGVKD. This CDR3 region has 15 residues. V lost 6 bases to trimming and J lost 7 bases; unmatched junction nucleotides: 14. Sequences were derived from CD8+ T cells not binding an NS4B(214-222) dextramer, sorted from PBMCs, sampled 45 days after the yellow fever booster vaccination. This receptor was obtained from a man under 40 who received the YFV17D yellow fever vaccine. The chain has TRBV10-3 and TRBJ2-5; 7 nucleotides match TRBD1. The CDR3 region has the DNA TGTGCCATCAGCGAAGCTAAGGACAGGATGGGGACCCAGTACTTC. Translation gives CAISEAKDRMGTQYF.